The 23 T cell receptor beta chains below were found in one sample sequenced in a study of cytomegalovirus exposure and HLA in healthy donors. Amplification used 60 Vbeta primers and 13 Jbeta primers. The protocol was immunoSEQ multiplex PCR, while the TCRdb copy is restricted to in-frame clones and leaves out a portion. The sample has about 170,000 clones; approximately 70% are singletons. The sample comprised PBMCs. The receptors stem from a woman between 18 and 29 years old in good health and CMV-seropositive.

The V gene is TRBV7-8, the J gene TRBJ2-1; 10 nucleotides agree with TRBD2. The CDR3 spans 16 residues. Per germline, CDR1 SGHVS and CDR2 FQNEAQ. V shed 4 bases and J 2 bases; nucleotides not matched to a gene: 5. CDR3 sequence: CASSSSGGTPYNEQFF. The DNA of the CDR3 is TGTGCCAGCAGCTCTAGCGGGGGAACTCCCTACAATGAGCAGTTCTTC. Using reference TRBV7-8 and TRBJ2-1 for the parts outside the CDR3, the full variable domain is GAGVSQSPRYKVAKRGQDVALRCDPISGHVSLFWYQQALGQGPEFLTYFQNEAQLDKSGLPSDRFFAERPEGSVSTLKIQRTQQEDSAVYLCASSSSGGTPYNEQFFGPGTRLTVL.

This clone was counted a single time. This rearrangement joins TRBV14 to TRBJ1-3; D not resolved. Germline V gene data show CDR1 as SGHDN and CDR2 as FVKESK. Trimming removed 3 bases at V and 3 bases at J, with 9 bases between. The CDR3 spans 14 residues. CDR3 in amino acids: CASSQGALGNTIYF. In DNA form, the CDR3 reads TGTGCCAGCAGCCAGGGCGCCCTTGGAAACACCATATATTTT.

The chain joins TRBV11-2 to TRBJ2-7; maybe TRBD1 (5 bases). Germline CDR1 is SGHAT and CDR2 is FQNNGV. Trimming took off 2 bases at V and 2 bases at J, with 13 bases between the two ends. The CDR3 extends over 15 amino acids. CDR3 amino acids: CASSLIRQGTYEQYF. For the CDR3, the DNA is TGTGCCAGCAGCTTAATACGGCAGGGTACCTACGAGCAGTACTTC.

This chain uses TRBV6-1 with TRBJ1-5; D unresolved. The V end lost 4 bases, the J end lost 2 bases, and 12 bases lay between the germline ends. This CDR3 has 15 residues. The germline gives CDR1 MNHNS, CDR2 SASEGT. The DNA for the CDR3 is TGTGCCAGCAGTGGGGTGGGCAGTGGCAATCAGCCCCAGCATTTT. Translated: CASSGVGSGNQPQHF.

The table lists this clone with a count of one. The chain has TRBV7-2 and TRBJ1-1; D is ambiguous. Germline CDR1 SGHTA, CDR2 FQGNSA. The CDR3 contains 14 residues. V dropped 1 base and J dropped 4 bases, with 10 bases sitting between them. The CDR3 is CASSLDRWSTEAFF. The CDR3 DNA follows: TGTGCCAGCAGCTTAGATCGGTGGAGCACTGAAGCTTTCTTT.

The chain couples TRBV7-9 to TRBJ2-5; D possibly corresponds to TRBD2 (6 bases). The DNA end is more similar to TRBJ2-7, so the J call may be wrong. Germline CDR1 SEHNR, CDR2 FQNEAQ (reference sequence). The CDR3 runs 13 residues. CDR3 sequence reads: CASAFSGLYEQYF. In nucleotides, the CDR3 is TGTGCCAGCGCTTTTTCGGGACTCTACGAGCAGTACTTC.

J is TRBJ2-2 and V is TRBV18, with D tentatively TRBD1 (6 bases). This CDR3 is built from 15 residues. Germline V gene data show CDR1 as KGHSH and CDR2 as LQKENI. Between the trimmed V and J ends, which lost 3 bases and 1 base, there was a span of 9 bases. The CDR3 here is CASSPETGNTGELFF. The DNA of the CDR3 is TGTGCCAGCTCACCTGAGACAGGGAACACCGGGGAGCTGTTTTTT.

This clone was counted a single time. The CDR3 loop reads CASRDRAGQPQHF. The CDR3 bases are TGTGCCAGCAGAGACAGGGCAGGTCAGCCCCAGCATTTT. The rearrangement uses TRBV2 and TRBJ1-5; 7 bases map to TRBD1. Germline CDR1 reads SNHLY; CDR2 reads FYNNEI. CDR3 length: 13 residues. Trimming cost V 6 bases and J 6 bases; bases outside gene matches: 5.

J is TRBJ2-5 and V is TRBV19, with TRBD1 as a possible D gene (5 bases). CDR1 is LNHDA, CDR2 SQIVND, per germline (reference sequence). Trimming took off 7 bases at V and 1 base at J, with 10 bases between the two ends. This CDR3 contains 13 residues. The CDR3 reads CASILTAQETQYF. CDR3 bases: TGTGCCAGTATCCTGACAGCCCAAGAGACCCAGTACTTC.

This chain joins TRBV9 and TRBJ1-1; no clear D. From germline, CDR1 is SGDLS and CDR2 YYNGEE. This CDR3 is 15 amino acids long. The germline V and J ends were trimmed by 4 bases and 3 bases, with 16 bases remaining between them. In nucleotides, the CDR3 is TGTGCCAGCAGCCCATTTGAGGGCGGCCACACTGAAGCTTTCTTT. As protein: CASSPFEGGHTEAFF.

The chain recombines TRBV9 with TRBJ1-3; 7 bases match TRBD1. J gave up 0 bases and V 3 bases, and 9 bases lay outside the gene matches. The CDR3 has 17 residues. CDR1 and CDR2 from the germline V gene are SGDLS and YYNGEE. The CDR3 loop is CASSARDSSLSGNTIYF. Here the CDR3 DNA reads TGTGCCAGCAGCGCCAGGGACAGTTCCCTCTCTGGAAACACCATATATTTT.

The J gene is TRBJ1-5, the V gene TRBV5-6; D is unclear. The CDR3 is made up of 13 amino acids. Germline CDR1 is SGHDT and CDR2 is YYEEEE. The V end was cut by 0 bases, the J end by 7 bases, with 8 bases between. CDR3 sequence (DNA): TGTGCCAGCAGCTTGGGGGCTGGGCAGCCCCAGCATTTT. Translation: CASSLGAGQPQHF.

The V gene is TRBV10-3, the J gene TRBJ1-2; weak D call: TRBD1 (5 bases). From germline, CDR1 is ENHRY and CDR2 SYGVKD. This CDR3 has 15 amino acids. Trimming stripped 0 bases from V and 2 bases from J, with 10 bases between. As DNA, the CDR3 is TGTGCCATCAGTGAGTCACCCAGGGCGAACTATGGCTACACCTTC. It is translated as CAISESPRANYGYTF.

The CDR3 protein is CASMQGANTEAFF. The CDR3 nucleotides are TGTGCCAGCATGCAGGGGGCGAACACTGAAGCTTTCTTT. This chain connects TRBV7-9 to TRBJ1-1; TRBD1 matches at 8 bases. J was trimmed by 1 base and V by 7 bases; bases with no gene match: 2. CDR3 length: 13 amino acids. Germline loops: CDR1 SEHNR, CDR2 FQNEAQ (reference sequence).

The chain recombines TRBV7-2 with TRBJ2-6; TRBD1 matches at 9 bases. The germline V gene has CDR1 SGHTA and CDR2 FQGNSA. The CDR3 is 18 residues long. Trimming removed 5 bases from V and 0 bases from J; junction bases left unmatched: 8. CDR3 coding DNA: TGTGCCAGCAGCGGCTGGACAGGGGTCTACTCTGGGGCCAACGTCCTGACTTTC. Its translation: CASSGWTGVYSGANVLTF. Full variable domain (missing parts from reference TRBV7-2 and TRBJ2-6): GAGVSQSPSNKVTEKGKDVELRCDPISGHTALYWYRQSLGQGLEFLIYFQGNSAPDKSGLPSDRFSAERTGGSVSTLTIQRTQQEDSAVYLCASSGWTGVYSGANVLTFGAGSRLTVL.

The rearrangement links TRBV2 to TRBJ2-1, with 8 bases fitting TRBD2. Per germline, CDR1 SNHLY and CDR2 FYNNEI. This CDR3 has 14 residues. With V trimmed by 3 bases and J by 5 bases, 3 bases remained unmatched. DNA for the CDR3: TGTGCCAGCAGTGATAAGCGGGGGAACAATGAGCAGTTCTTC. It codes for CASSDKRGNNEQFF.

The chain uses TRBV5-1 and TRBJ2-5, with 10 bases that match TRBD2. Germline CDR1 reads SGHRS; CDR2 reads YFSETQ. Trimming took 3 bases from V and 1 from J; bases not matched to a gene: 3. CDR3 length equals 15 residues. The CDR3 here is CASSSVAGGQETQYF. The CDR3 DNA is TGCGCCAGCAGCTCTGTAGCGGGGGGCCAAGAGACCCAGTACTTC.

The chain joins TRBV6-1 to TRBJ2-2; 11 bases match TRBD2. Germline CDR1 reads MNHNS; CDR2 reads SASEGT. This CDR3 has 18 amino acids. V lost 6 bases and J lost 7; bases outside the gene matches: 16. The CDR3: CASREQGLADPLNGELFF. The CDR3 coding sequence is TGTGCCAGCAGGGAACAGGGACTAGCGGACCCCCTTAACGGGGAGCTGTTTTTT.

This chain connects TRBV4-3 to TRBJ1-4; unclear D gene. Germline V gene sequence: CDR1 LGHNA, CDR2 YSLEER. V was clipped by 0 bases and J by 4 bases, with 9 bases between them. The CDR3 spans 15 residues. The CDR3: CASSQDIGDNEKLFF. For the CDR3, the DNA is TGCGCCAGCAGCCAAGATATAGGAGATAATGAAAAACTGTTTTTT.

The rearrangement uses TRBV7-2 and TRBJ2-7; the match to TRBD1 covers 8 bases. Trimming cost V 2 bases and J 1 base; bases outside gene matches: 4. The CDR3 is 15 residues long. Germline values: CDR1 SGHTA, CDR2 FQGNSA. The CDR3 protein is CASSLSGGISYEQYF. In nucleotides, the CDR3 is TGTGCCAGCAGCTTATCAGGGGGCATATCCTACGAGCAGTACTTC.

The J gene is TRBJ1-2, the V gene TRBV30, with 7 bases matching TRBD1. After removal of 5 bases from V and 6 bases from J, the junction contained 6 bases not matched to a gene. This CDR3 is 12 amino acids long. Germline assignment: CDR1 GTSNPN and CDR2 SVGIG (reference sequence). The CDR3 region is CAWQTGVDGYTF. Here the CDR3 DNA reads TGTGCCTGGCAAACAGGGGTGGATGGCTACACCTTC.

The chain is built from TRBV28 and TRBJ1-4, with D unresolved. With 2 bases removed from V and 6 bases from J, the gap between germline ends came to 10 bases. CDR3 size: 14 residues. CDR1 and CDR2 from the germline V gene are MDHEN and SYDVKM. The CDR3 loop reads CASSLRPGDEKLFF. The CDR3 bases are TGTGCCAGCAGTTTAAGGCCCGGGGATGAAAAACTGTTTTTT.

The CDR3 coding sequence is TGTGCCAGCAGCTTAGAAGGAGGGTTGAGGCAGCCCCAGCATTTT. It is translated as CASSLEGGLRQPQHF. This rearrangement joins TRBV7-8 to TRBJ1-5; D uncertain. Germline V CDR1 and CDR2: SGHVS, FQNEAQ. V was shortened by 1 base and J by 7 bases, with 14 bases between the two germline ends. CDR3 length equals 15 residues.